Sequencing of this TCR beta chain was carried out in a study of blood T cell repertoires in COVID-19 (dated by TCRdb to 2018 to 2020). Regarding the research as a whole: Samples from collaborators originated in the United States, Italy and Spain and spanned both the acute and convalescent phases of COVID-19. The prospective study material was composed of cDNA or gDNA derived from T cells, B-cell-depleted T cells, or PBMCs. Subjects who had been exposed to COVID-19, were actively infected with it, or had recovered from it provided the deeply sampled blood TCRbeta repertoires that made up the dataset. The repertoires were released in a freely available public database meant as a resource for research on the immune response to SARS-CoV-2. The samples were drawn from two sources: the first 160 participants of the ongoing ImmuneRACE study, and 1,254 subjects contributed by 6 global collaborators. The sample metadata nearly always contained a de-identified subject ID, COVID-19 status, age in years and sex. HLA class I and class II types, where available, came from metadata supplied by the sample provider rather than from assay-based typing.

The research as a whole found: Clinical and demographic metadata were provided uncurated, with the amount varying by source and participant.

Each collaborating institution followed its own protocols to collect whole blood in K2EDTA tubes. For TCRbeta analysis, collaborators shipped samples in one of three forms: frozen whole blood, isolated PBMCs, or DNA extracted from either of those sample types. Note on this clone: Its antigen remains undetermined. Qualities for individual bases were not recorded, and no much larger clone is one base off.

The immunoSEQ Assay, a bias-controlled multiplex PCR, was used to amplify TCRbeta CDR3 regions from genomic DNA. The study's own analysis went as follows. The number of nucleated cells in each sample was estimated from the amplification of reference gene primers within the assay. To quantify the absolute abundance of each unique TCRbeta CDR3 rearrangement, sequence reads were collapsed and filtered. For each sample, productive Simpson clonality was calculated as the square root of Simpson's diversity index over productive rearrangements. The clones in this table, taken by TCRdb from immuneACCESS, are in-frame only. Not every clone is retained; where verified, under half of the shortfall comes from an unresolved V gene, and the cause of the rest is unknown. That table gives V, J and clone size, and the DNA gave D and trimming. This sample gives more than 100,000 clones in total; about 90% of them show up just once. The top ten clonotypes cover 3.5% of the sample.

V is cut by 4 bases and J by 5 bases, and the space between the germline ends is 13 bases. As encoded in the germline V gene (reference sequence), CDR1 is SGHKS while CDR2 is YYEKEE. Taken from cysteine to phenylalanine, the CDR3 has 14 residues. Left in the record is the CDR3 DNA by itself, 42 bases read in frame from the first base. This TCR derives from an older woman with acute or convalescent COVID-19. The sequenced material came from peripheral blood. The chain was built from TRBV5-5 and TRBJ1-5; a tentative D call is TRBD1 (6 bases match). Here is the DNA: TGTGCCAGCAGCCGTCAGGGGCGCGATCAGCCCCAGCATTTT. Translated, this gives CASSRQGRDQPQHF.